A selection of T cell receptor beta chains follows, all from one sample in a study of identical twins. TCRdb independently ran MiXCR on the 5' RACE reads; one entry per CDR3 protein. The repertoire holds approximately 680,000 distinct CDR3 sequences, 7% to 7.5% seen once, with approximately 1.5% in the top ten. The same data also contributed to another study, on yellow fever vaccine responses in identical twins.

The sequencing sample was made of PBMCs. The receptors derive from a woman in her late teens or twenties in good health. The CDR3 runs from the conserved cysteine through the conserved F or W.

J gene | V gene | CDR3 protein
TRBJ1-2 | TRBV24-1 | CATSGPGTGPPYGYTF
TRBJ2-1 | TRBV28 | CASRSGQSSYNEQFF
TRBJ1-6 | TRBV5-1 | CASSLTAVNSPLHF
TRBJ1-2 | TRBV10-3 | CAISVRGPLLNNYGYTF
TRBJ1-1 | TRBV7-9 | CATGGPAGPAAFF
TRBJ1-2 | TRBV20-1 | CSAIPLRRDRGPGYGYTF
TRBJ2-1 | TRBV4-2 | CASSQEGWTSGRDEQFF
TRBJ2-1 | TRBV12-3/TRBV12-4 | CASSFGGRAWYNEQFF
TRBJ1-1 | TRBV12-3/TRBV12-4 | CASSLALIVGGEAFF
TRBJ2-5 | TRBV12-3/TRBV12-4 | CASRDRGLWTQYF
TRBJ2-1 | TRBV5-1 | CASSPRTVNNEQFF
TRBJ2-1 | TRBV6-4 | CASSDGYYNEQFF
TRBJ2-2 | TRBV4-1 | CASGWGGAWTGELFF
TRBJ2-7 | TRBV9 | CASSAGLAGLYEQYF
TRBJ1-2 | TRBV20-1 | CSANRGLDYGYTF
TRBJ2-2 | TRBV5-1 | CASSPPGGDAGTGELFF
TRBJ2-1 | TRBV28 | CASSFHGTSGGRSGNEQFF
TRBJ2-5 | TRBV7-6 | CASSLGQGKTQYF
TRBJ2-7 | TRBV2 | CASSQRTSQYEQYF
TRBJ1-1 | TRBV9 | CASSAWDSSSGEAFF
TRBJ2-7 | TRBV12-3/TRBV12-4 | CASTKGGGTSGSISYEQYF
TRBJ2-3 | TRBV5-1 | CASSRGTSGRYSTDTQYF
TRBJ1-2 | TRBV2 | CASSERPGERKNYGYTF
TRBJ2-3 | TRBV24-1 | CATSDRTNTDTQYF
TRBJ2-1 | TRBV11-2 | CASSLIPTGTGYNEQFF
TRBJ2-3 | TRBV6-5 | CASSSNADTQYF
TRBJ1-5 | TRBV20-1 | CSARSGAGSQPQHF
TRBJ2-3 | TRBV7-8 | CASSLGSFWGPDTQYF
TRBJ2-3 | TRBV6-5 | CASSYGGFGGVTDTQYF
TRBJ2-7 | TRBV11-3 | CASSPEGVEQYF
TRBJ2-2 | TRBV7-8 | CASSKLQGLSAGELFF
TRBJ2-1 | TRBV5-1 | CASSLTQPTSGSLGEQFF
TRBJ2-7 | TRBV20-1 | CSAKGLAGAYEQYF
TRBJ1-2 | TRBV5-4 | CASSRRGEANYGYTF
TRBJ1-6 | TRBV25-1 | CASSIPGTNSPLHF
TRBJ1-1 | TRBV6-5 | CASSYSLMGMTEAFF
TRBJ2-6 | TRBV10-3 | CAISESGVRVSVLTF
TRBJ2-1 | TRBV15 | CATSQLGASYNEQFF
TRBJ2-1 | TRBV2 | CARPPDPGLAGGRGGQFF
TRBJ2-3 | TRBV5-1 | CASSRTGGGSTDTQYF
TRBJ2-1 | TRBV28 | CASSFRLFLDEQFF
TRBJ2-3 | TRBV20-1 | CSARDSGGRDTQYF
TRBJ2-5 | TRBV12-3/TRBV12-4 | CASSPEQGSGETQYF
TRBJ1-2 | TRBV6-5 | CASSYGGDYGYTF